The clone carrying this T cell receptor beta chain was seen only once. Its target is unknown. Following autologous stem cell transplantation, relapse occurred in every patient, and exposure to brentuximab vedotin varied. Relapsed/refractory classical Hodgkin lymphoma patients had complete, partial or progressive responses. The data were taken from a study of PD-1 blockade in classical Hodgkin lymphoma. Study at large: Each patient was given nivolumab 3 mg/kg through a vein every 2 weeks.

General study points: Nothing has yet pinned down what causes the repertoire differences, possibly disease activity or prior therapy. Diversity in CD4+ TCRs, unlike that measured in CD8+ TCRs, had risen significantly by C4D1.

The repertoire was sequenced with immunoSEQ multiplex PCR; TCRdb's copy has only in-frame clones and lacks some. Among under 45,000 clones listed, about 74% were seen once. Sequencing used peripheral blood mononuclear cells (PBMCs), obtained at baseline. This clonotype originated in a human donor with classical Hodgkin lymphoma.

CDR3 residues: CASSPPRLAGNTYEQYF. CDR3 coding DNA: TGTGCCAGCAGCCCCCCTAGACTAGCGGGGAATACCTACGAGCAGTACTTC. V usage is TRBV14 and J usage is TRBJ2-7; 11 bases match TRBD2. The CDR3 is 17 amino acids. V trimming: 4 bases; J trimming: 2 bases; junction bases outside the gene matches: 10. Germline V CDR1 and CDR2: SGHDN, FVKESK.